A selection of T cell receptor beta chains follows, all from one sample in a study of siplizumab effects on memory and regulatory T cells. The method was immunoSEQ multiplex PCR; TCRdb's version includes in-frame clones alone and lacks a portion of them. Of 100,000 or so clones listed, approximately 91% are singletons. Sequenced: non-Treg CD4+ T cells sorted from blood. The source of these receptors is a human donor in good health. Each CDR3 is given with its conserved first and last residue. D genes are given only for firm matches. Clone size is given for some rows only: seen once, a few or many times, or a class if the clone is expanded.

len: 15; d_gene: NA; j_gene: TRBJ2-6; abundance: NA; v_gene: TRBV19; CDR3aa: CASSSRGSGANVLTF; CDR3nt: TGTGCCAGTAGTTCCAGGGGTTCTGGGGCCAACGTCCTGACTTTC
len: 15; d_gene: TRBD1; j_gene: TRBJ2-2; abundance: NA; v_gene: TRBV19; CDR3aa: CASSRQGGDTGELFF; CDR3nt: TGTGCCAGTAGTAGACAGGGGGGAGACACCGGGGAGCTGTTTTTT
len: 11; d_gene: NA; j_gene: TRBJ2-1; abundance: once; v_gene: TRBV18; CDR3aa: CASSLMGEQFF; CDR3nt: TGTGCCAGCTCACTAATGGGTGAGCAGTTCTTC
len: 15; d_gene: NA; j_gene: TRBJ2-7; abundance: NA; v_gene: TRBV2; CDR3aa: CASSEGQPPSYEQYF; CDR3nt: TGTGCCAGCAGTGAAGGACAGCCTCCCTCCTACGAGCAGTACTTC
len: 16; d_gene: TRBD1; j_gene: TRBJ2-5; abundance: NA; v_gene: TRBV18; CDR3aa: CASSPSGQGAAGTQYF; CDR3nt: TGTGCCAGCTCACCGTCGGGACAGGGGGCTGCAGGGACCCAGTACTTC
len: 15; d_gene: TRBD1; j_gene: TRBJ1-4; abundance: NA; v_gene: TRBV7-9; CDR3aa: CASAQTGGVGEKLFF; CDR3nt: TGTGCCAGCGCCCAAACAGGGGGCGTGGGTGAAAAACTGTTTTTT
len: 12; d_gene: NA; j_gene: TRBJ2-1; abundance: NA; v_gene: TRBV5-6; CDR3aa: CASSSWTRERFF; CDR3nt: TGTGCCAGCAGCTCTTGGACTCGAGAACGGTTCTTC
len: 14; d_gene: NA; j_gene: TRBJ2-1; abundance: NA; v_gene: TRBV18; CDR3aa: CASSPSTRDNEQFF; CDR3nt: TGTGCCAGCTCACCAAGTACTAGGGACAATGAGCAGTTCTTC
len: 13; d_gene: NA; j_gene: TRBJ2-3; abundance: NA; v_gene: TRBV7-8; CDR3aa: CASLYPGADTQYF; CDR3nt: TGTGCCAGCCTTTACCCGGGGGCAGATACGCAGTATTTT
len: 20; d_gene: NA; j_gene: TRBJ2-6; abundance: NA; v_gene: TRBV30; CDR3aa: CAWSAARGGQFLAGANVLTF; CDR3nt: TGTGCCTGGAGCGCCGCCCGGGGGGGACAGTTTCTGGCCGGGGCCAACGTCCTGACTTTC
len: 16; d_gene: TRBD1; j_gene: TRBJ2-2; abundance: NA; v_gene: TRBV2; CDR3aa: CASSIQGTANTGELFF; CDR3nt: TGTGCCAGCAGTATACAAGGGACAGCGAACACCGGGGAGCTGTTTTTT
len: 20; d_gene: TRBD1; j_gene: TRBJ2-3; abundance: NA; v_gene: TRBV9; CDR3aa: CASSVAHAGTGKTSTDTQYF; CDR3nt: TGTGCCAGCAGCGTAGCTCATGCGGGGACAGGGAAAACTAGCACAGATACGCAGTATTTT
len: 20; d_gene: NA; j_gene: TRBJ1-3; abundance: once; v_gene: TRBV4-1; CDR3aa: CASSQGDLTRSGGSGNTIYF; CDR3nt: TGCGCCAGCAGCCAAGGGGACCTCACTAGATCGGGTGGCTCTGGAAACACCATATATTTT
len: 15; d_gene: TRBD2; j_gene: TRBJ2-1; abundance: NA; v_gene: TRBV7-2; CDR3aa: CASSLGTGLGAEVFF; CDR3nt: TGTGCCAGCAGCTTAGGTACAGGACTAGGAGCAGAGGTGTTCTTC
len: 15; d_gene: TRBD1; j_gene: TRBJ2-7; abundance: NA; v_gene: TRBV4-3; CDR3aa: CASSQGGDRGYEQYF; CDR3nt: TGCGCCAGCAGCCAAGGAGGGGACAGGGGCTACGAGCAGTACTTC
len: 13; d_gene: NA; j_gene: TRBJ2-7; abundance: NA; v_gene: TRBV29-1; CDR3aa: CSVSTGPSWEQYF; CDR3nt: TGCAGCGTCTCAACGGGTCCGTCTTGGGAGCAGTACTTC
len: 15; d_gene: NA; j_gene: TRBJ2-7; abundance: NA; v_gene: TRBV2; CDR3aa: CASSEGGASSYEQYF; CDR3nt: TGTGCCAGCAGTGAGGGGGGGGCGAGCTCCTACGAGCAGTACTTC
len: 15; d_gene: TRBD2; j_gene: TRBJ2-3; abundance: NA; v_gene: TRBV6-1; CDR3aa: CASSPGGGSGDTQYF; CDR3nt: TGTGCCAGCAGTCCTGGGGGGGGGTCGGGAGATACGCAGTATTTT